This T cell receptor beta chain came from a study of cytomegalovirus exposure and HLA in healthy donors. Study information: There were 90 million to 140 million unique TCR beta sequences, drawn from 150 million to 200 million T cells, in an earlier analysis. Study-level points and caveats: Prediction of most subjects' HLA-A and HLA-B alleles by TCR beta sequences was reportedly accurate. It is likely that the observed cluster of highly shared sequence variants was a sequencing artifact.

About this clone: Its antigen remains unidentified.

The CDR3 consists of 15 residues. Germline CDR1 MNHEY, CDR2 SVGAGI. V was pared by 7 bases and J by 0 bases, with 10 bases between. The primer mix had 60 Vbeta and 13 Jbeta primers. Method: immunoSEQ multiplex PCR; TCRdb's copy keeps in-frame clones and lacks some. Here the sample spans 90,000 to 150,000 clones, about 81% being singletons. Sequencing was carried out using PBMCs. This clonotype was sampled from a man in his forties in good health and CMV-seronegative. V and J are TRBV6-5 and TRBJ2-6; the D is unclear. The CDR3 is CASTYASSGANVLTF. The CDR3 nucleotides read TGTGCCAGCACCTACGCATCCTCTGGGGCCAACGTCCTGACTTTC.